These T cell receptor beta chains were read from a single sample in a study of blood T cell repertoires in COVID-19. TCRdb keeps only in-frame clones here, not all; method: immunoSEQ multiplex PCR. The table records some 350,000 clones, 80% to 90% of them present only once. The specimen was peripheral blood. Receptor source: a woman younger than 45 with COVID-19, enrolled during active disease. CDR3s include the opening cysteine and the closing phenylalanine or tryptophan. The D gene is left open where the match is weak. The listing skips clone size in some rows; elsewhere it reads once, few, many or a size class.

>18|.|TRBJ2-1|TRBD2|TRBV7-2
TGTGCCAGCAGCCGTGGGCTTAGCGGGGGGGCCCACACTAATGAGCAGTTCTTC
CASSRGLSGGAHTNEQFF
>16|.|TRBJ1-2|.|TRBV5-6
TGTGCCAGCAGCGGGCTTCGCTCTGGCGGGTGGAGCGGCTACACCTTC
CASSGLRSGGWSGYTF
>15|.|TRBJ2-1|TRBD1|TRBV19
TGTGCCAGTAGGAAGGGACAGGGAAACTACAATGAGCAGTTCTTC
CASRKGQGNYNEQFF
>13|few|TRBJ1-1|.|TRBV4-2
TGTGCCAGCAGCCAAGAGGCGAACACTGAAGCTTTCTTT
CASSQEANTEAFF
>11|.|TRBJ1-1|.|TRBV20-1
TGCAGTGCCCCTAGGGGCACTGAAGCTTTCTTT
CSAPRGTEAFF
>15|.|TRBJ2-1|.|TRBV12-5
TGTGCTAGTGGTAAACCCGACAGGACCTACAATGAGCAGTTCTTC
CASGKPDRTYNEQFF
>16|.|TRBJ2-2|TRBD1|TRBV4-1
TGCGCCACCTCGGACAGGGGGGGGTCGAACACCGGGGAGCTGTTTTTT
CATSDRGGSNTGELFF
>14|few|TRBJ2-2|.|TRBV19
TGTGCCAGTAGTATCCAGAAGAACACCGGGGAGCTGTTTTTT
CASSIQKNTGELFF
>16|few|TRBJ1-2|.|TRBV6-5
TGTGCCAGCAGTTATCGGGACAACATCGGGGTCTATGGCTACACCTTC
CASSYRDNIGVYGYTF
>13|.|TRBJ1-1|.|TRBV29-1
TGCAGCGTAGTTGGCAGGGCAGGGACTGAAGCTTTCTTT
CSVVGRAGTEAFF
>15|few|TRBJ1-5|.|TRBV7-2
TGTGCCAGCAGCTTAGGGTCGGTAAGCAATCAGCCCCAGCATTTT
CASSLGSVSNQPQHF
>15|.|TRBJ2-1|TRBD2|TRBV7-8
TGTGCCAGCAGGGTCCGGGAGGACTCCTACAATGAGCAGTTCTTC
CASRVREDSYNEQFF
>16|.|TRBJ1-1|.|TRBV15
TGTGCCACCAGCAGAGCCCCCGGGACACTGAACACTGAAGCTTTCTTT
CATSRAPGTLNTEAFF